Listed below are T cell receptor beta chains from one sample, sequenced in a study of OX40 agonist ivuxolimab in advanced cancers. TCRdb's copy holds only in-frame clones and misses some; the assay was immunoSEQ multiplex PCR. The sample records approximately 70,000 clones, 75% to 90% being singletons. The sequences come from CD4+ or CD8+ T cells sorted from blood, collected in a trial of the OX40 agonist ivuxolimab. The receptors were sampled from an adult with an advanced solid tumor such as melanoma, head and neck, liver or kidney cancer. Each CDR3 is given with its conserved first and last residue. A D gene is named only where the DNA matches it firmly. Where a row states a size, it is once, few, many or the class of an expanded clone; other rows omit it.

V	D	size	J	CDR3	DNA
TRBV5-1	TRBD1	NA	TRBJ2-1	CASSVRGQDGNEQFF	TGCGCCAGCAGCGTGCGTGGACAGGATGGCAATGAGCAGTTCTTC
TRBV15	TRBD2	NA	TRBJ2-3	CATSGGTSGADTQYF	TGTGCCACCAGCGGAGGGACTAGCGGGGCAGATACGCAGTATTTT
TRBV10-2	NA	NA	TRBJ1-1	CASSELVGDEAFF	TGCGCCAGCAGTGAGCTCGTGGGCGATGAAGCTTTCTTT
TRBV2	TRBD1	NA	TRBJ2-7	CASSEVDRGDEQYF	TGTGCCAGCAGTGAAGTGGACAGGGGGGACGAGCAGTACTTC
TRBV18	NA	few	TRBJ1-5	CASSPGGTQPQHF	TGTGCCAGCTCACCCGGGGGAACTCAGCCCCAGCATTTT
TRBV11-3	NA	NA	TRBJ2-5	CASSTRGGEETQYF	TGTGCCAGCAGCACAAGGGGGGGGGAGGAGACCCAGTACTTC
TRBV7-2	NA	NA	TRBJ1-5	CASRPSAGENQPQHF	TGTGCCAGCAGGCCTTCGGCGGGGGAAAATCAGCCCCAGCATTTT
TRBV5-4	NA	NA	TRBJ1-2	CASSAGQKSLAGYTF	TGTGCCAGCAGCGCAGGACAGAAATCACTTGCTGGCTACACCTTC
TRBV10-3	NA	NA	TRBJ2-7	CAISEHEGPYEQYF	TGTGCCATCAGTGAGCACGAGGGCCCCTACGAGCAGTACTTC
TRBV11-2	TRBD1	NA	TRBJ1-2	CASSPTGLANYGYTF	TGTGCCAGCAGTCCGACAGGGTTAGCTAACTATGGCTACACCTTC
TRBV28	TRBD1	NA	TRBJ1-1	CASSRWTGDIEAFF	TGTGCCAGCAGTCGGTGGACAGGGGACATTGAAGCTTTCTTT
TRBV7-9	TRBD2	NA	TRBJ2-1	CASSLPPRLAGVLNEQFF	TGTGCCAGCAGCTTACCGCCAAGACTAGCGGGAGTGTTAAATGAGCAGTTCTTC
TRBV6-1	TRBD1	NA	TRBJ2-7	CASSRDRVTYEQYF	TGTGCCAGCAGCCGGGACAGGGTGACCTACGAGCAGTACTTC
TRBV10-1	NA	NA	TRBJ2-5	CASSESTAGQETQYF	TGCGCCAGCAGTGAGTCGACGGCAGGGCAAGAGACCCAGTACTTC
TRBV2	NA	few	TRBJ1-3	CASGDQGSGNTIYF	TGTGCCAGCGGGGATCAGGGGTCTGGAAACACCATATATTTT
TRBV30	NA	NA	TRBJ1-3	CAWSAVNTIYF	TGTGCCTGGAGTGCCGTAAACACCATATATTTT
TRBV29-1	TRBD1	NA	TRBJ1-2	CSEPIPGRTGVDGYTF	TGCAGCGAGCCAATCCCCGGACGGACAGGGGTTGATGGCTACACCTTC
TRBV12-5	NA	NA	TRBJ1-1	CASGLILGGNTEAFF	TGTGCTAGTGGTTTGATTTTAGGGGGGAACACTGAAGCTTTCTTT
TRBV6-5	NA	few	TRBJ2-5	CASSYTRGAETQYF	TGTGCCAGCAGTTACACAAGGGGCGCAGAGACCCAGTACTTC
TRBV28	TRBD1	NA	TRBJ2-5	CASSIPGQGTETQYF	TGTGCCAGCAGCATCCCGGGACAGGGGACGGAGACCCAGTACTTC
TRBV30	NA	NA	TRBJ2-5	CACSPGRRYETQYF	TGTGCCTGTTCCCCTGGGAGGAGATACGAGACCCAGTACTTC
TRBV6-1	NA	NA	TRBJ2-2	CASSEAGGVLNTGELFF	TGTGCCAGCAGTGAAGCGGGTGGGGTATTAAACACCGGGGAGCTGTTTTTT
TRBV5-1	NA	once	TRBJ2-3	CASSRQDSTDTQYF	TGCGCCAGCAGCCGACAGGATAGCACAGATACGCAGTATTTT
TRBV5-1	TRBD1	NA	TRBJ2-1	CASSLGQGAPYNEQFF	TGCGCCAGCAGCTTGGGACAGGGCGCTCCCTACAATGAGCAGTTCTTC
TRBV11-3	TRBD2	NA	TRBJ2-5	CASSLAGGQETQYF	TGTGCCAGCAGCTTAGCGGGGGGCCAAGAGACCCAGTACTTC
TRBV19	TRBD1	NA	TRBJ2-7	CASSIVGQGAKRLYEQYF	TGTGCCAGTAGTATAGTGGGACAGGGGGCGAAAAGACTTTACGAGCAGTACTTC
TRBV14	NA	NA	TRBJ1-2	CASSQVPGSGYTF	TGTGCCAGCAGCCAAGTTCCAGGGAGCGGCTACACCTTC
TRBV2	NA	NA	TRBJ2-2	CASSLTDSNTGELFF	TGTGCCAGCAGCCTGACAGACTCGAACACCGGGGAGCTGTTTTTT
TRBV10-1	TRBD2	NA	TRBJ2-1	CANPLAGGNEQFF	TGCGCCAACCCCCTAGCGGGGGGGAATGAGCAGTTCTTC
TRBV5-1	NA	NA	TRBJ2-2	CASSGGGMDTGELFF	TGCGCCAGCAGCGGCGGGGGCATGGACACCGGGGAGCTGTTTTTT
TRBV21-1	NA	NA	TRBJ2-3	CASTVGLAGGTDTQYF	TGTGCCAGCACGGTGGGACTAGCGGGAGGTACAGATACGCAGTATTTT
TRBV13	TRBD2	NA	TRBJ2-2	CASSLRGRAGPNTGELFF	TGTGCCAGCAGCTTACGAGGGAGGGCCGGCCCGAACACCGGGGAGCTGTTTTTT
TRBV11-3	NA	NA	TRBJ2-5	CASSLVPGSETQYF	TGTGCCAGCAGCTTAGTGCCGGGAAGCGAGACCCAGTACTTC
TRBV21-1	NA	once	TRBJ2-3	CASSKGGTDTQYF	TGTGCCAGCAGCAAGGGGGGCACAGATACGCAGTATTTT
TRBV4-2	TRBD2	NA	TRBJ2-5	CASSQGTSPSQETQYF	TGTGCCAGCAGCCAGGGGACTAGCCCCTCCCAAGAGACCCAGTACTTC
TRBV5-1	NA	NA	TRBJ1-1	CASSLAEGGLSTEAFF	TGCGCCAGCAGCTTGGCCGAGGGGGGCCTGAGCACTGAAGCTTTCTTT